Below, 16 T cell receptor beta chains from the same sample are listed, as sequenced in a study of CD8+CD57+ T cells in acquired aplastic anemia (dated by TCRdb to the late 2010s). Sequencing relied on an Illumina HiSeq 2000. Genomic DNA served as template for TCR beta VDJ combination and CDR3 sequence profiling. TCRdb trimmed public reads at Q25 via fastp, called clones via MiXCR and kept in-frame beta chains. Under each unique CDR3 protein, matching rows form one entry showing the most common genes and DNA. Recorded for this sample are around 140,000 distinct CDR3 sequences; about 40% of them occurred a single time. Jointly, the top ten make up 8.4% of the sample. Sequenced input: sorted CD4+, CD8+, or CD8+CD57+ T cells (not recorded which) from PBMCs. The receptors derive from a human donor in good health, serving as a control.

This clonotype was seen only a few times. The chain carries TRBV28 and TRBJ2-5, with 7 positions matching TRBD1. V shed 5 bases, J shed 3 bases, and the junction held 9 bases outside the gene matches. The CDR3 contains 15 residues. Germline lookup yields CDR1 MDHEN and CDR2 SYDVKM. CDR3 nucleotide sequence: TGTGCCAGCAGTCCCGTGGACAGGTACGAAGAGACCCAGTACTTC. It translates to CASSPVDRYEETQYF.

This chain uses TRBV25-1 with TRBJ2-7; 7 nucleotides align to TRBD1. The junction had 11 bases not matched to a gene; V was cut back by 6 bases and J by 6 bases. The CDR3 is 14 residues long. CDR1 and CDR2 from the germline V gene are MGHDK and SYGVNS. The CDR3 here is CASRTSDRAAEQYF. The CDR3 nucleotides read TGTGCCAGCAGAACCTCCGACAGGGCGGCCGAGCAGTACTTC.

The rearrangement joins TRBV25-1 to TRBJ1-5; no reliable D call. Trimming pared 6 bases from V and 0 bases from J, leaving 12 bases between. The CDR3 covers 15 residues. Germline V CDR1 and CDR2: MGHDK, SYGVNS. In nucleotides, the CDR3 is TGTGCCAGCAGCCAAGAGCAGAATAGCAATCAGCCCCAGCATTTT. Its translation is CASSQEQNSNQPQHF.

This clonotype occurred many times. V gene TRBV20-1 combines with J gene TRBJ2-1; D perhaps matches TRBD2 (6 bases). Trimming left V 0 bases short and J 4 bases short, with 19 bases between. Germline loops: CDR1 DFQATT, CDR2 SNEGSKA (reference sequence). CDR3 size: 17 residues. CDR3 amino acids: CSARDFLRGNQYNEQFF. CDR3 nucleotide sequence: TGCAGTGCTAGAGACTTTCTACGGGGGAACCAATACAATGAGCAGTTCTTC.

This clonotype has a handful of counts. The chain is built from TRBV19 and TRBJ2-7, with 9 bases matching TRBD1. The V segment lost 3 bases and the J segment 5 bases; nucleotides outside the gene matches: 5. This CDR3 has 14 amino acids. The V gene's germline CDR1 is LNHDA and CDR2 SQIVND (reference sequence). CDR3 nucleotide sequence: TGTGCCAGTAGTATTCGGACAGGGGTCGACGAGCAGTACTTC. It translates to CASSIRTGVDEQYF.

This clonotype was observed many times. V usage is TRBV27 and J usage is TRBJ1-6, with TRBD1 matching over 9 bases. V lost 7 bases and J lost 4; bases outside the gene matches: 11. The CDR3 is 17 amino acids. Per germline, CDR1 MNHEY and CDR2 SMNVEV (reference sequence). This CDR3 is CASKPLDRGLYNSPLHF. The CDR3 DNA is TGTGCCAGCAAACCTTTGGACAGGGGATTATATAATTCACCCCTCCACTTT.

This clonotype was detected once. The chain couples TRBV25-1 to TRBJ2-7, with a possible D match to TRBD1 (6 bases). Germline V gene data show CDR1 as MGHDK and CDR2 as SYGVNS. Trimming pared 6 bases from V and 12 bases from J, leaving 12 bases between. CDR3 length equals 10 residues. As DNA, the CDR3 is TGTGCCAGCAGGCAGGGGAGTTGGTACTTC. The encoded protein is CASRQGSWYF.

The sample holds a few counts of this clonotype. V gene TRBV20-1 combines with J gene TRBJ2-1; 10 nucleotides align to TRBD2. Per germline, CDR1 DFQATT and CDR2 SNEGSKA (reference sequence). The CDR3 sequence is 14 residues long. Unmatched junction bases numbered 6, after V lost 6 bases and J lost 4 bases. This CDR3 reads CSAISGGAYNEQFF. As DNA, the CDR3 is TGCAGTGCAATCAGCGGGGGGGCTTACAATGAGCAGTTCTTC.

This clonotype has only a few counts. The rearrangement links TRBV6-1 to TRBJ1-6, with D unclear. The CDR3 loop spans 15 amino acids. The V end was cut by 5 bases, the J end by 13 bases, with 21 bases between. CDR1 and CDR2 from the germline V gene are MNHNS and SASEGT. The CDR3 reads CASSQPGPPFGPLHF. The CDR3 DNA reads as TGTGCCAGCAGTCAACCCGGGCCCCCCTTTGGGCCCCTCCACTTT.

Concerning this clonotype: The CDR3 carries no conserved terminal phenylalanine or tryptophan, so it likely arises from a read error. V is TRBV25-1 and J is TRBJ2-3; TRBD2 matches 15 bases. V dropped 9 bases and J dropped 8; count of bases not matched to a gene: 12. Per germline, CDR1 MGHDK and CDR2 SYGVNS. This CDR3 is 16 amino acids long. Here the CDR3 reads CASRPSGLAGGSTQYS. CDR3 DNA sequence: TGTGCCAGTAGACCCTCCGGACTAGCGGGGGGGAGTACGCAGTATTCT.

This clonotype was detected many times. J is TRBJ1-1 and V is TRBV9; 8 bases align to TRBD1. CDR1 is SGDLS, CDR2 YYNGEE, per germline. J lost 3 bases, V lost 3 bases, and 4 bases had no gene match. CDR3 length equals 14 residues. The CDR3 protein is CASSGQGRHTEAFF. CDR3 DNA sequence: TGTGCCAGCAGCGGACAGGGGCGACACACTGAAGCTTTCTTT.

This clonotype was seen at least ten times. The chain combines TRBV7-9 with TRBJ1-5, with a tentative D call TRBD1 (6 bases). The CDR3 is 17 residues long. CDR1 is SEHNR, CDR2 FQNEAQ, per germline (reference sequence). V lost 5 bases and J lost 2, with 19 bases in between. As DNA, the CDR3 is TGTGCCAGCAGCCGTAGAAAGGGGGGCAATGGCAATCAGCCCCAGCATTTT. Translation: CASSRRKGGNGNQPQHF.

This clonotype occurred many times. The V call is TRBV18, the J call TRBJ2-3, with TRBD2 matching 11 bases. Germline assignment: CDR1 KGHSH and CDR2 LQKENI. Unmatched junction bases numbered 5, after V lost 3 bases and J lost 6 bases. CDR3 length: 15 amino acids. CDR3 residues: CASSPLAGGIDTQYF. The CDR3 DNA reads TGTGCCAGCTCACCTCTAGCGGGAGGCATCGATACGCAGTATTTT.

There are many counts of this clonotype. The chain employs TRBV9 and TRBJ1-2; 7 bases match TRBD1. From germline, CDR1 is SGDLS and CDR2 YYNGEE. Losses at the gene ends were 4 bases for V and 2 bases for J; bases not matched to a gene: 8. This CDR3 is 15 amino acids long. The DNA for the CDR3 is TGTGCCAGCAGCCCCCACAGGGGACCAAACTATGGCTACACCTTC. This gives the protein CASSPHRGPNYGYTF. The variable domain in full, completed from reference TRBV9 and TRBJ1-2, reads DSGVTQTPKHLITATGQRVTLRCSPRSGDLSVYWYQQSLDQGLQFLIQYYNGEERAKGNILERFSAQQFPDLHSELNLSSLELGDSALYFCASSPHRGPNYGYTFGSGTRLTVV.

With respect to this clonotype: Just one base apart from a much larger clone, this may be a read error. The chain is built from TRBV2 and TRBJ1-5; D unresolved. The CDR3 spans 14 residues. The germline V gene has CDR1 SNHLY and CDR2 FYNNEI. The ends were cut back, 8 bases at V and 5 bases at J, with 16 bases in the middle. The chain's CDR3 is CASGYGTADQPQHF. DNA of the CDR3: TGTGCCAGCGGTTACGGTACGGCCGATCAGCCCCAGCATTTT.

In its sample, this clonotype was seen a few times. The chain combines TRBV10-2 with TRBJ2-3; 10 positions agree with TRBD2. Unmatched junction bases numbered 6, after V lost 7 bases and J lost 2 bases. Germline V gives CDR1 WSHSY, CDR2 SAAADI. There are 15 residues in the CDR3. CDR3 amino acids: CASMGSGGYTDTQYF. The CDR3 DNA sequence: TGCGCCAGCATGGGTAGCGGGGGGTACACAGATACGCAGTATTTT.